This TCR beta chain was captured by sequencing in a study of shared clonotypes between healthy human individuals. Across the whole study: The study drew on a couple of women and a few men aged 18 to 49 as donors. Each donor contributed plates that comprised three CD4 naive, three CD4 memory, two CD8 naive and one CD8 memory.

The CDR3 runs to 14 residues. J lost 3 bases, V lost 5 bases, and 5 bases had no gene match. Germline CDR1 reads SGHTA; CDR2 reads FQGTGA. Clones were sequenced by immunoSEQ multiplex PCR, and TCRdb holds only the in-frame ones, with some missing. The sample lists around 1.4 million clones; 98% to 99% were seen once. The chain joins TRBV7-3 to TRBJ2-5, with 8 bases matching TRBD2. This sequence originates from a man younger than 40 in good health. The sample was naive CD4+ T cells sorted from blood. Subset meaning: CD45RA+ positively selected. The DNA of the CDR3 is TGTGCCAGCAGCCCGATCGGGAGGGAAGAGACCCAGTACTTC. This gives the protein CASSPIGREETQYF.